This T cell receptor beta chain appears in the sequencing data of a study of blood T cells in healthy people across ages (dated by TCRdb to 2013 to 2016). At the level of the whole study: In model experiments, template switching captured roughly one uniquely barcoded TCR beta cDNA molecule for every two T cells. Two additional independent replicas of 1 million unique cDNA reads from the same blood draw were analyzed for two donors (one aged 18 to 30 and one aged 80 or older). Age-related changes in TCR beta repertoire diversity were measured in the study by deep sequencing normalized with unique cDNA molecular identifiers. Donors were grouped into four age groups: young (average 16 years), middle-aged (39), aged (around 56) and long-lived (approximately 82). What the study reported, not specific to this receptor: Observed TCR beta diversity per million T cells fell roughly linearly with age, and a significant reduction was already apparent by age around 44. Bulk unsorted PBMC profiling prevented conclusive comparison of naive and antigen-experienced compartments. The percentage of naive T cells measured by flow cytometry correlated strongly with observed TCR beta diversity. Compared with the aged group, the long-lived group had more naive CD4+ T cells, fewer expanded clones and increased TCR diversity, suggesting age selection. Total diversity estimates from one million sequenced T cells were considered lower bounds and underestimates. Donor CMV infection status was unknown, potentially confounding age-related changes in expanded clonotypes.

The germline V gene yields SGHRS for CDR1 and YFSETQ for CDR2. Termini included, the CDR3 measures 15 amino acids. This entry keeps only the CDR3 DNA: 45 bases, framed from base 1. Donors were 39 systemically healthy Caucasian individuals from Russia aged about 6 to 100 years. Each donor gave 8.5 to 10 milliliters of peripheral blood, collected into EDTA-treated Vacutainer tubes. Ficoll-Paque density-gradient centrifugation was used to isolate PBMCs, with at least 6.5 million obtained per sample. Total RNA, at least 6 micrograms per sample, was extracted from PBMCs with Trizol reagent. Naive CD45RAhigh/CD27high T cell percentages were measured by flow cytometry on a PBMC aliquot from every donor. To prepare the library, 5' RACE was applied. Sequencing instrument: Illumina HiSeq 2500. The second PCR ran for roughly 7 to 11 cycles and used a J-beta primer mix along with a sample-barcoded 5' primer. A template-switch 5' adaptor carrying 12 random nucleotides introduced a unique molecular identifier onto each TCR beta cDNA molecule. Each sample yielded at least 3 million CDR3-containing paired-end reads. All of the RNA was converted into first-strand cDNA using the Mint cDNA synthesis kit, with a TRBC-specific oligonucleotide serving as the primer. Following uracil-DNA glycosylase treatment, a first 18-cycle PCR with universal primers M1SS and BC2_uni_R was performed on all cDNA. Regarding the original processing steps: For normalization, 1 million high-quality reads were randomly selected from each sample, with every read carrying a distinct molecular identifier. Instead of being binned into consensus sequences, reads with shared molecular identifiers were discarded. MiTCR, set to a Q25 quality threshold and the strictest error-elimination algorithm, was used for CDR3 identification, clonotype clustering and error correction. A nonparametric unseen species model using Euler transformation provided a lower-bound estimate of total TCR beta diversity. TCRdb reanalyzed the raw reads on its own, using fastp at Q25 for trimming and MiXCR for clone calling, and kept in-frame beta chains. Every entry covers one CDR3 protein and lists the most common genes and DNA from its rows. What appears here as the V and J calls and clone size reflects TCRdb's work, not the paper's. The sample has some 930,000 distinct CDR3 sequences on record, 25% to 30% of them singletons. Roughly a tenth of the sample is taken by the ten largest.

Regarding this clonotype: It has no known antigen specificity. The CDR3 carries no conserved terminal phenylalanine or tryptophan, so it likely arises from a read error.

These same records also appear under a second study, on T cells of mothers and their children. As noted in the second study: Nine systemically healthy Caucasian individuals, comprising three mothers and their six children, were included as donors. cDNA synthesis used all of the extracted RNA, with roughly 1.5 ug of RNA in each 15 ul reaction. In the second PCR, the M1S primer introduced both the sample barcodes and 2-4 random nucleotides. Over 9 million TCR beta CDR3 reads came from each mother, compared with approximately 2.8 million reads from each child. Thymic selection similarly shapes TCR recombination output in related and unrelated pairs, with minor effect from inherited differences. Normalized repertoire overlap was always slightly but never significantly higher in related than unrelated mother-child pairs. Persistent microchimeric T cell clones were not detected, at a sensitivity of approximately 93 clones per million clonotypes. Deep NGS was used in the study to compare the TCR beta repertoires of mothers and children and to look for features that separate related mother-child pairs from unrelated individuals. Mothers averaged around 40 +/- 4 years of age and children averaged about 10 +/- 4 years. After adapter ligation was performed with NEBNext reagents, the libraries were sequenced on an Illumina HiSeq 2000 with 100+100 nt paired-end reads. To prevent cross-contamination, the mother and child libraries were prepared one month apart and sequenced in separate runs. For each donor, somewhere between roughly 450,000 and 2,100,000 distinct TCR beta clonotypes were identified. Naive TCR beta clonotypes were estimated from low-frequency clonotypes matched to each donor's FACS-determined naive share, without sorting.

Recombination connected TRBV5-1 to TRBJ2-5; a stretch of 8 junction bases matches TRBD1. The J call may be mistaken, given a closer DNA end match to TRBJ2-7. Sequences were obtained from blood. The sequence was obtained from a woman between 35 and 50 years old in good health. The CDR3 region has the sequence CASSSQPTGGNEQYC. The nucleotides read TGCGCCAGCAGCTCGCAGCCCACAGGGGGAAACGAGCAGTACTGC.